The 7 T cell receptor beta chains in this list originate from one sample, sequenced in a study of OX40 agonist ivuxolimab in advanced cancers. Repertoires were generated with immunoSEQ multiplex PCR, while TCRdb's copy carries only in-frame clones and drops some. The sample yields about 70,000 clones, 70% to 90% seen once. Sequencing used CD4+ or CD8+ T cells sorted from blood, obtained in a trial of the OX40 agonist ivuxolimab. These receptors originate from an adult with an advanced solid tumor such as melanoma, head and neck, liver or kidney cancer.

In its sample, this clone was seen a few times. The chain employs TRBV6-4 and TRBJ2-1; TRBD2 matches 8 bases. The V segment lost 3 bases and the J segment 6 bases; nucleotides outside the gene matches: 7. The CDR3 length is 15 residues. Germline CDR1 is MRHNA and CDR2 is SNTAGT. CDR3 coding DNA: TGTGCCAGCAGTGAGGGAGCGGGAGAGGGCAATGAGCAGTTCTTC. Translation gives CASSEGAGEGNEQFF.

The gene calls are TRBV18 and TRBJ2-3, with unresolved D. This CDR3 contains 14 residues. Trimming took off 8 bases at V and 4 bases at J, with 16 bases between the two ends. CDR1 is KGHSH and CDR2 is LQKENI in the germline V gene. The CDR3 region has the DNA TGTGCCAGCCTTCTCCCCCCCAATGCAGATACGCAGTATTTT. It codes for CASLLPPNADTQYF. The whole variable domain, remainder taken from reference TRBV18 and TRBJ2-3, is NAGVMQNPRHLVRRRGQEARLRCSPMKGHSHVYWYRQLPEEGLKFMVYLQKENIIDESGMPKERFSAEFPKEGPSILRIQQVVRGDSAAYFCASLLPPNADTQYFGPGTRLTVL.

This clone was observed once. V usage is TRBV12-5 and J usage is TRBJ2-2; TRBD1 is a possible D gene (6 bases). This CDR3 spans 13 amino acids. V was clipped by 6 bases and J by 5 bases, with 10 bases between them. Per germline, CDR1 LGHNT and CDR2 FRNRAP. Here the CDR3 DNA reads TGTGCTAGTGGGGACAGTCCGACCGGGGAGCTGTTTTTT. Its translation: CASGDSPTGELFF.

The chain carries TRBV2 and TRBJ2-3; TRBD2 agrees at 10 bases. The CDR3 spans 15 residues. J was trimmed by 6 bases and V by 6 bases; bases with no gene match: 9. CDR1 is SNHLY and CDR2 is FYNNEI in the germline V gene. For the CDR3, the DNA is TGTGCCAGCAGGCCCACTAGCGGGACTTCGGATACGCAGTATTTT. Its translation is CASRPTSGTSDTQYF.

This chain connects TRBV5-1 to TRBJ1-3; no definite D call. Trimming shortened V by 2 bases and J by 0 bases, and 12 bases separated the two germline ends. Germline V gene lookup returns CDR1 SGHRS and CDR2 YFSETQ. The CDR3 is 16 amino acids. The CDR3 is CASSFSDPSSGNTIYF. As DNA, the CDR3 is TGCGCCAGCAGCTTCTCTGACCCCAGCTCTGGAAACACCATATATTTT.

The V gene is TRBV18, the J gene TRBJ2-1, with 10 bases aligning to TRBD2. The trim removed 4 bases at V and 6 bases at J, leaving 6 bases unmatched. Germline loops: CDR1 KGHSH, CDR2 LQKENI. The CDR3 spans 15 residues. DNA of the CDR3: TGTGCCAGCTCACTCACTAGCGGGATTGGCAATGAGCAGTTCTTC. Protein: CASSLTSGIGNEQFF.

The rearrangement uses TRBV18 and TRBJ2-2; 9 nucleotides match TRBD1. Germline assignment: CDR1 KGHSH and CDR2 LQKENI. Trimming took 4 bases from V and 1 from J; bases not matched to a gene: 4. The CDR3 spans 16 residues. CDR3 DNA sequence: TGTGCCAGCTCACAACAGGGGGCCGGGAACACCGGGGAGCTGTTTTTT. Translation gives CASSQQGAGNTGELFF.